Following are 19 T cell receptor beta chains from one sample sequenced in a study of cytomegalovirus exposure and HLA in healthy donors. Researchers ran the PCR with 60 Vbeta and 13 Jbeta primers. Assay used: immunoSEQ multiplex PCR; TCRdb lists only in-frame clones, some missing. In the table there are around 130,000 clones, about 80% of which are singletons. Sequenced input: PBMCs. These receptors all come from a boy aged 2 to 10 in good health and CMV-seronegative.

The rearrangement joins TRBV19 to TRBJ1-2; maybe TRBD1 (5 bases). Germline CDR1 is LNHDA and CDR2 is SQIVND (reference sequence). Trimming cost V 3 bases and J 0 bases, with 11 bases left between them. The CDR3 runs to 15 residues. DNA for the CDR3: TGTGCCAGTAGTATTCCCGGGGGAGCTAACTATGGCTACACCTTC. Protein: CASSIPGGANYGYTF.

The CDR3: CASWSSDYNEQFF. The CDR3 nucleotides are TGTGCCAGCTGGTCTAGCGATTACAATGAGCAGTTCTTC. The chain is built from TRBV7-9 and TRBJ2-1; possibly TRBD2 for D (6 bases). There are 13 residues in the CDR3. Trimming removed 8 bases from V and 4 bases from J, with 12 bases in between. Germline-derived CDR1 and CDR2 are SEHNR and FQNEAQ (reference sequence).

The CDR3 sequence: CSVQGASSGRYRNEQFF. In nucleotides, the CDR3 is TGCAGCGTCCAGGGGGCCTCTAGCGGGAGATATAGGAATGAGCAGTTCTTC. The gene calls are TRBV29-1 and TRBJ2-1; the match to TRBD2 covers 10 bases. CDR3 length: 17 amino acids. Trimming took 6 bases from V and 7 from J; bases not matched to a gene: 18. The germline CDR1 and CDR2 sequences are SQVTM and ANQGSEA.

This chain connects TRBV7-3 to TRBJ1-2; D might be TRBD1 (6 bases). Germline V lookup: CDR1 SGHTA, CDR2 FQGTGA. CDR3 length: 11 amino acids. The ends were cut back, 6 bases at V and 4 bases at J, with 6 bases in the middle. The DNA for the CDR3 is TGTGCCAGCAGGACAGGCTATGGCTACACCTTC. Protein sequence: CASRTGYGYTF.

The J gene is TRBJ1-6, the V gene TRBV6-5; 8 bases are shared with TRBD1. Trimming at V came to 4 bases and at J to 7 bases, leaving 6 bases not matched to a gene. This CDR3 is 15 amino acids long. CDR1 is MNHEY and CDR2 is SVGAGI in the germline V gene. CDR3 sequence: CASSFRTGQNSPLHF. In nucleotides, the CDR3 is TGTGCCAGCAGTTTCCGGACAGGGCAAAATTCACCCCTCCACTTT.

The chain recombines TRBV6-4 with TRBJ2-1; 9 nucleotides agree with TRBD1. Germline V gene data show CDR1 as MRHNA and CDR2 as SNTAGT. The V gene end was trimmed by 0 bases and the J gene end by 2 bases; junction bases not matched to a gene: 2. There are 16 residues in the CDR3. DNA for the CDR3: TGTGCCAGCAGTGACTCCGACAGGGGGGCCTACAATGAGCAGTTCTTC. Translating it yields CASSDSDRGAYNEQFF.

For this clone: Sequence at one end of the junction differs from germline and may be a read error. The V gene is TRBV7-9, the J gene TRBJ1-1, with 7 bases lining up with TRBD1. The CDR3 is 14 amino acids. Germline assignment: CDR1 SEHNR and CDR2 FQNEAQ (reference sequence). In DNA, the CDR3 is TGTTCCAGCAGCTTGTCAGGGGGTATTTCTGAAGCTTTCTTT. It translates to CSSSLSGGISEAFF.

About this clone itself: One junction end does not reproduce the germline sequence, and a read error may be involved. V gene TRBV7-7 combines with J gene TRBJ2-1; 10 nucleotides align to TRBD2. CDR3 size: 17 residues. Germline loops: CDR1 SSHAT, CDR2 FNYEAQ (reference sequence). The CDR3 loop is CASSLGPVPSGGGEQFF. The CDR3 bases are TGTGCTAGCAGCTTAGGTCCGGTCCCTAGCGGGGGAGGTGAGCAGTTCTTC.

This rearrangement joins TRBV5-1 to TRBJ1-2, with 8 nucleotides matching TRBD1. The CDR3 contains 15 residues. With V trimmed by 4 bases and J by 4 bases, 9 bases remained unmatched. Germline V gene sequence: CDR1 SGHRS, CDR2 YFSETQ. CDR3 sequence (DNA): TGCGCCAGCAGCGATTTGGACAGGGACCCCTATGGCTACACCTTC. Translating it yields CASSDLDRDPYGYTF.

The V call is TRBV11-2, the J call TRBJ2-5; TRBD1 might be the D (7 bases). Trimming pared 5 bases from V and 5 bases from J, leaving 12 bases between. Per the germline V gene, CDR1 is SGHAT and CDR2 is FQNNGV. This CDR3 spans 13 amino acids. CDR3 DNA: TGTGCCAGCAGCCTTCCAGGGGGGGAGACCCAGTACTTC. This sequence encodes CASSLPGGETQYF.

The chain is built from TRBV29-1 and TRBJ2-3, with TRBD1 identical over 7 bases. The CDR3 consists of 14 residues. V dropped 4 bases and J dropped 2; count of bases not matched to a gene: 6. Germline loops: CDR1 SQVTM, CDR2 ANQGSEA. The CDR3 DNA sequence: TGCAGCGTTGTAGGGGGCGGCTCCACAGATACGCAGTATTTT. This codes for CSVVGGGSTDTQYF.

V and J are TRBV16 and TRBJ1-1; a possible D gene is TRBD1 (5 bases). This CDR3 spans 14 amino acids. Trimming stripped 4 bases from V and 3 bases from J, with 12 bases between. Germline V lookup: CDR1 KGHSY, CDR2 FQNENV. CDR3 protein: CASSRLDTDTEAFF. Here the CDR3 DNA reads TGTGCCAGCAGCCGATTGGACACCGACACTGAAGCTTTCTTT.

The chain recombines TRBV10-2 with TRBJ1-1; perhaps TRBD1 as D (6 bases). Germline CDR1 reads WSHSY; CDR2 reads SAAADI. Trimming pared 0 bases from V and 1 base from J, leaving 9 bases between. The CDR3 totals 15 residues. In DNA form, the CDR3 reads TGCGCCAGCAGTGAGTCGGGACAAACGAACACTGAAGCTTTCTTT. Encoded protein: CASSESGQTNTEAFF.

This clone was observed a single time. The CDR3 DNA reads TGTGCCTGGAGGCGGGGGGCCAGCACTCTTAGCACAGATACGCAGTATTTT. It specifies CAWRRGASTLSTDTQYF. The rearrangement uses TRBV30 and TRBJ2-3; 8 bases are a match to TRBD2. This CDR3 spans 17 amino acids. V shed 3 bases, J shed 0 bases, and the junction held 11 bases outside the gene matches. CDR1 GTSNPN and CDR2 SVGIG come from the germline V gene (reference sequence).

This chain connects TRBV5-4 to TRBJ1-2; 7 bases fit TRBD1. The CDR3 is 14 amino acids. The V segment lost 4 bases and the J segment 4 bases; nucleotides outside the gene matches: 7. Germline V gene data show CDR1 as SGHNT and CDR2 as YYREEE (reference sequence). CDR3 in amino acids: CASSLGDSLYGYTF. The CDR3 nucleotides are TGTGCCAGCAGCCTAGGGGACAGCCTCTATGGCTACACCTTC.

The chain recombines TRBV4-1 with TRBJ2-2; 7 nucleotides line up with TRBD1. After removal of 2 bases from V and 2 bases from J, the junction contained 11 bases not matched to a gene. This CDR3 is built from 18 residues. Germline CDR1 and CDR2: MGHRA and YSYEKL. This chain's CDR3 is CASSQILGTDHNTGELFF. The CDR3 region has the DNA TGCGCCAGCAGCCAAATCCTAGGGACAGATCATAACACCGGGGAGCTGTTTTTT.

Here the CDR3 reads CAISVRQGDSPLHF. The CDR3 DNA follows: TGTGCCATCAGTGTTCGACAGGGGGATTCACCCCTCCACTTT. V usage is TRBV10-3 and J usage is TRBJ1-6; 9 bases match TRBD1. Trimming removed 4 bases from V and 8 bases from J; junction bases left unmatched: 3. The CDR3 runs 14 residues. Germline values: CDR1 ENHRY, CDR2 SYGVKD.

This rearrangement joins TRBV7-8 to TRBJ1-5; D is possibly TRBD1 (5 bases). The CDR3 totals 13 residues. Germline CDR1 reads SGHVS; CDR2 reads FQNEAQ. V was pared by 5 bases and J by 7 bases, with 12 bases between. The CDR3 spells CASSPGGWQPQHF. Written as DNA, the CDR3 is TGTGCCAGCAGCCCCGGGGGGTGGCAGCCCCAGCATTTT.

The CDR3 sequence: CASSAGGGRTTAEAFF. The CDR3, as DNA: TGTGCCAGCAGCGCCGGGGGGGGACGGACAACCGCTGAAGCTTTCTTT. The V and J genes are TRBV9 and TRBJ1-1; D is perhaps TRBD1 (5 bases). This CDR3 comprises 16 residues. Germline V CDR1 and CDR2: SGDLS, YYNGEE. The V gene lost 3 bases and the J gene lost 6 bases, with 21 bases spanning the gap. The whole variable domain, filled in from reference TRBV9 and TRBJ1-1, reads DSGVTQTPKHLITATGQRVTLRCSPRSGDLSVYWYQQSLDQGLQFLIQYYNGEERAKGNILERFSAQQFPDLHSELNLSSLELGDSALYFCASSAGGGRTTAEAFFGQGTRLTVV.